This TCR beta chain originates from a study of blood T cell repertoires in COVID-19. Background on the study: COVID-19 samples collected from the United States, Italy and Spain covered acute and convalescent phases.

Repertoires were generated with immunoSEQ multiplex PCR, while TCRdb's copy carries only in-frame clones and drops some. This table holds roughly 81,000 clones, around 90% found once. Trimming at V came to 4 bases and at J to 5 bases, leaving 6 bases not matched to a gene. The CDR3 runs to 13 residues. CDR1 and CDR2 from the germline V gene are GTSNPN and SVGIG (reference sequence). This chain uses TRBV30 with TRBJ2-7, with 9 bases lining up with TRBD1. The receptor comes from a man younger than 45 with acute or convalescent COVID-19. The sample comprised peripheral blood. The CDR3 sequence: CAWNRDRANEQYF. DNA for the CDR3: TGTGCCTGGAACCGGGACAGGGCTAACGAGCAGTACTTC.